This TCR beta chain was sequenced for a study of blood T cell repertoires in COVID-19. Overall study context: PBMCs, B-cell-depleted T cells, or T cells provided the cDNA or gDNA that made up the material.

Seattle researchers signed up patients amid active infection and tracked them longitudinally. This clone was counted a single time. Original handling: Nucleated cell counts were estimated from reference gene primer amplification. Data came from immunoSEQ multiplex PCR; TCRdb stores just in-frame clones and leaves some out. The D gene and trimming were derived from the DNA, and the V and J assignments and clone size from that table. The top ten clones hold 8% to 8.5% of a sample with roughly 170,000 clones, about four fifths of them seen once. Germline V gives CDR1 MDHEN, CDR2 SYDVKM. There are 19 residues in the CDR3. The V gene end was trimmed by 3 bases and the J gene end by 4 bases; junction bases not matched to a gene: 15.

This sequence was found in a woman aged 55-69 years with COVID-19, enrolled during active disease. The sequenced material came from peripheral blood. The rearrangement uses TRBV28 and TRBJ2-3, with 11 bases aligning to TRBD1. CDR3 in DNA: TGTGCCAGCAGTTTCCTCGGGGGGCGGACAGGGGGCAGCTCAGATACGCAGTATTTT. It is translated as CASSFLGGRTGGSSDTQYF.